This T cell receptor (beta chain) stems from a study of identical twins. Broader study findings: Beta out-of-frame twin sharing showed a weaker excess. Invariant populations such as MAIT and iNKT cells could partly muddle zero-insertion analyses.

All donors were healthy Caucasians. This clonotype showed up many times. Antigen specificity is unknown. Template switching supplied a universal primer site; unique molecular identifiers were carried on the cDNA. In TCRdb, the 5' RACE reads were re-called with MiXCR into one record per CDR3 protein. The data show hundreds of thousands of distinct CDR3 sequences, about 7.5% seen once. The CDR3 contains 13 residues. Germline-derived CDR1 and CDR2 are SNHLY and FYNNEI. Deletions cut 4 bases from V and 3 bases from J, with 9 bases between. These same data were also listed under a study on yellow fever vaccine responses in identical twins.

Input material: memory (CD45RO+) T cells sorted from blood. This TCR was recovered from a woman between 18 and 29 years old in good health. The V gene is TRBV2, the J gene TRBJ1-1, with no clear D. In DNA, the CDR3 is TGTGCCAGCAGTGGTCGGGGTTACACTGAAGCTTTCTTT. Translated, it gives CASSGRGYTEAFF.